This T cell receptor beta chain was sequenced during a study of response to subunit inactivated influenza vaccine. Study findings and constraints: With each seasonal influenza vaccination, the authors suggested, few new T cells are recruited.

TCRdb used MiXCR to reprocess the RT-PCR reads, holding one entry per CDR3 protein. The sample includes fewer than 200,000 distinct CDR3 sequences, 7.5% to 10% seen only once; the top ten take approximately 10%. This clonotype was seen at least ten times. Its target is unknown. The specimen was non-naive T cells sorted from PBMCs, collected on the day of vaccination. This clonotype originated in a man aged 45-65 years who received an inactivated influenza vaccine.

In DNA form, the CDR3 reads TGTGCCAGCGGATACGACACGGCCTGGAGTGAGACCCAGTACTTC. This gives the protein CASGYDTAWSETQYF. The genes are TRBV6-5 and TRBJ2-5; D gene unclear. Trimming took 8 bases from V and 5 from J, leaving 21 bases between them. This CDR3 has 15 amino acids. The germline CDR1 and CDR2 sequences are MNHEY and SVGAGI.